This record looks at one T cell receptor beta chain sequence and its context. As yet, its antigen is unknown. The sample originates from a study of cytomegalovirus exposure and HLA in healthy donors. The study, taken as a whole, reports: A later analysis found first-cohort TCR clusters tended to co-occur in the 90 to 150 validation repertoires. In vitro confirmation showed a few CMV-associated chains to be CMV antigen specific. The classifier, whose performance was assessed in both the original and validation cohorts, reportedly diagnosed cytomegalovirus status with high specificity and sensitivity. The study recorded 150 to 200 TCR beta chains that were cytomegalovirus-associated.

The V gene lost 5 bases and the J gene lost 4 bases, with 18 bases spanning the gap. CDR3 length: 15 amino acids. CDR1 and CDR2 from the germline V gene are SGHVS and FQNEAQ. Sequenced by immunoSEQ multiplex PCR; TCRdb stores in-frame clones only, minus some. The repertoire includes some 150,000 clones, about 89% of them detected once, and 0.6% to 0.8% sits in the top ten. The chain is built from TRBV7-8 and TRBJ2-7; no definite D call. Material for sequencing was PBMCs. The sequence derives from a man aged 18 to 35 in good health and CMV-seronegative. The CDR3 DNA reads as TGTGCCAGCAGCCCGAGGAACAACTTAATTTACGAGCAGTACGTC. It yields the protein CASSPRNNLIYEQYV.